The clone carrying this TCR beta chain was observed once. Germline assignment: CDR1 SGHRS and CDR2 YFSETQ. Trimming shortened V by 2 bases and J by 6 bases, and 13 bases separated the two germline ends. This CDR3 is built from 14 residues. The table came from immunoSEQ multiplex PCR; TCRdb's copy has only in-frame clones and leaves some out. The sample has some 32,000 clones, about 82% seen once. This specimen belongs to a study of STAT5B mutations in CD4+ large granular lymphocyte leukemia. What was sequenced was CD4+ T cells from blood buffy coats. This receptor was obtained from a human donor in good health. The chain combines TRBV5-1 with TRBJ2-3; no reliable D call. The chain's CDR3 is CASSFTSPPDTQYF. The CDR3 DNA reads TGCGCCAGCAGCTTCACATCTCCCCCGGATACGCAGTATTTT.